Sequencing of this T cell receptor beta chain was carried out in a study of graft-versus-host responses after intestinal transplantation. Worth noting for this clone: Antigen unknown.

CDR1 is LNHDA and CDR2 is SQIVND in the germline V gene (reference sequence). The V end lost 4 bases, the J end lost 0 bases, and 9 bases lay between the germline ends. The CDR3 extends over 14 amino acids. Measured with immunoSEQ multiplex PCR; TCRdb has only the in-frame clones, and not every one. Of about 92,000 clones in the sample, less than 90% were seen once. The source is a human donor who received an intestinal transplant. The chain is built from TRBV19 and TRBJ1-1; no firm D call. Sample: unstimulated CD8+ T cells sorted from spleen or lymph node cells, taken before intestinal transplant. CDR3 amino acids: CASSSGPMNTEAFF. The CDR3 DNA reads as TGTGCCAGTAGTAGCGGGCCCATGAACACTGAAGCTTTCTTT.